The 31 T cell receptor beta chains listed next were all sequenced from one sample in a study of T cells in localized non-small cell lung cancer. Method: immunoSEQ multiplex PCR; TCRdb's copy keeps in-frame clones and lacks some. Counted here are roughly 72,000 clones, roughly nine tenths occurring once; the ten biggest clones make up 21%. This sample comprised peripheral blood, obtained before any cancer treatment. These receptors all come from a male donor older than 55 with stage III squamous cell lung carcinoma.

V and J are TRBV5-1 and TRBJ1-3; 7 nucleotides align to TRBD1. The CDR3 has 15 amino acids. CDR1 is SGHRS and CDR2 is YFSETQ in the germline V gene. J was trimmed by 3 bases and V by 0 bases; bases with no gene match: 3. The CDR3 DNA reads TGCGCCAGCAGCTTGGGGGACAGAATTGGAAACACCATATATTTT. This gives the protein CASSLGDRIGNTIYF.

This chain connects TRBV29-1 to TRBJ1-3; TRBD1 is a possible D gene (5 bases). Per the germline V gene, CDR1 is SQVTM and CDR2 is ANQGSEA. The CDR3 consists of 12 residues. The V and J ends lost 6 bases and 1 base respectively, with 7 bases between them. CDR3 protein: CSVTESGNTIYF. In nucleotides, the CDR3 is TGCAGCGTGACAGAGTCTGGAAACACCATATATTTT.

This clone ranks as medium-sized (0.01 to 0.1%). CDR3 bases: TGTGCCAGCAGCTCCCTCCCCGGGGGCGCAACCGGGGAGCTGTTTTTT. This gives the protein CASSSLPGGATGELFF. The genes are TRBV7-2 and TRBJ2-2; tentatively, D is TRBD1 or TRBD2 (6 bases each). Per germline, CDR1 SGHTA and CDR2 FQGNSA. The CDR3 is 16 amino acids. The V and J ends lost 4 bases and 5 bases respectively, with 17 bases between them.

The chain joins TRBV5-4 to TRBJ1-1; 10 nucleotides align to TRBD1. Trimming removed 3 bases from V and 3 bases from J; junction bases left unmatched: 5. Germline V CDR1 and CDR2: SGHNT, YYREEE (reference sequence). The CDR3 length is 15 residues. CDR3 DNA sequence: TGTGCCAGCAGCTCCGGACAGGGGGGGCACACTGAAGCTTTCTTT. Its translation: CASSSGQGGHTEAFF.

J is TRBJ2-1 and V is TRBV11-2; D remains unclear. Germline loops: CDR1 SGHAT, CDR2 FQNNGV. V was trimmed by 0 bases and J by 4 bases, leaving 10 bases between them. The CDR3 is 15 residues long. The CDR3 loop reads CASSLDGDSYNEQFF. The CDR3 nucleotides are TGTGCCAGCAGCTTAGATGGGGATAGTTACAATGAGCAGTTCTTC.

This clone was picked up one time. The V and J genes are TRBV7-2 and TRBJ2-2, with a possible D match to TRBD1 (5 bases). The V and J ends lost 4 bases and 3 bases respectively, with 15 bases between them. CDR1 and CDR2 (germline): SGHTA, FQGNSA. The CDR3 contains 16 residues. CDR3 coding DNA: TGTGCCAGCAGCTCAGACAGTGCGGTGGACACCGGGGAGCTGTTTTTT. Translated, it gives CASSSDSAVDTGELFF.

The chain has TRBV7-6 and TRBJ2-3; TRBD2 is a possible D gene (5 bases). The CDR3 runs to 14 residues. CDR1 is SGHVS and CDR2 is FNYEAQ in the germline V gene. Between the trimmed V and J ends, which lost 3 bases and 3 bases, there was a span of 10 bases. In nucleotides, the CDR3 is TGTGCCAGCAGCTTGTCTAGAGGGACAGATACGCAGTATTTT. Protein product: CASSLSRGTDTQYF.

This chain joins TRBV7-9 and TRBJ2-5, with 9 bases fitting TRBD1. The ends lost 3 bases at V and 5 bases at J; junction bases unmatched: 7. The length of the CDR3 is 15 residues. From germline, CDR1 is SEHNR and CDR2 FQNEAQ (reference sequence). The CDR3 nucleotides are TGTGCCAGCAGCTTGAACAGGGGGCGCGGGGAGACCCAGTACTTC. This gives the protein CASSLNRGRGETQYF.

The chain employs TRBV9 and TRBJ2-4; TRBD1 matches at 7 bases. Germline CDR1 SGDLS, CDR2 YYNGEE. V lost 1 base and J lost 3; bases outside the gene matches: 7. The CDR3 length is 16 residues. CDR3 in DNA: TGTGCCAGCAGCGTATCGGGACAGCCTGGCAAAAACATTCAGTACTTC. This translates into CASSVSGQPGKNIQYF.

This chain links TRBV30 with TRBJ1-2, with D unclear. From germline, CDR1 is GTSNPN and CDR2 SVGIG (reference sequence). The CDR3 totals 13 residues. V was shortened by 0 bases and J by 5 bases, with 10 bases between the two germline ends. CDR3 amino acids: CAWSVDGLYGYTF. In DNA, the CDR3 is TGTGCCTGGAGTGTTGACGGACTTTATGGCTACACCTTC.

The chain's CDR3 is CASSQDRGLHNEQFF. CDR3 DNA: TGTGCCAGCAGCCAAGATAGGGGGCTACACAATGAGCAGTTCTTC. The rearrangement links TRBV4-2 to TRBJ2-1, with 7 bases aligning to TRBD1. CDR1 and CDR2 from the germline V gene are LGHNA and YNFKEQ. Losses at the gene ends were 0 bases for V and 5 bases for J; bases not matched to a gene: 4. The CDR3 length is 15 residues.

The chain combines TRBV7-2 with TRBJ2-7; no firm D call. This CDR3 region has 14 residues. V lost 2 bases and J lost 0, with 8 bases in between. Germline values: CDR1 SGHTA, CDR2 FQGNSA. CDR3 amino acids: CASSLRGNSYEQYF. The CDR3 region has the DNA TGTGCCAGCAGCTTACGAGGCAACTCCTACGAGCAGTACTTC.

This rearrangement joins TRBV19 to TRBJ2-3; the match to TRBD2 covers 7 bases. V trimming: 6 bases; J trimming: 2 bases; junction bases outside the gene matches: 8. CDR3 length: 15 amino acids. Germline V lookup: CDR1 LNHDA, CDR2 SQIVND (reference sequence). Written as DNA, the CDR3 is TGTGCCAGTAGATGGGGGGACTACACCACAGATACGCAGTATTTT. This codes for CASRWGDYTTDTQYF.

This chain connects TRBV5-1 to TRBJ2-3, with 7 bases aligning to TRBD2. CDR1 and CDR2 (germline): SGHRS, YFSETQ. CDR3 length: 17 amino acids. Trimming took 0 bases from V and 1 from J; bases not matched to a gene: 8. In DNA, the CDR3 is TGCGCCAGCAGCTTGGGCCCGGGCACTAGCGGCACAGATACGCAGTATTTT. It is translated as CASSLGPGTSGTDTQYF.

V and J are TRBV7-8 and TRBJ1-6, with D possibly being TRBD1 (5 bases). The length of the CDR3 is 15 residues. The V end was cut by 1 base, the J end by 7 bases, with 11 bases between. Looked up from germline, CDR1 is SGHVS and CDR2 is FQNEAQ. In DNA, the CDR3 is TGTGCCAGCAGCTTAGGGCAGGGAGAAAATTCACCCCTCCACTTT. Protein sequence: CASSLGQGENSPLHF.

The V call is TRBV18, the J call TRBJ2-1; maybe TRBD1 (6 bases). The length of the CDR3 is 16 residues. CDR1 is KGHSH and CDR2 is LQKENI in the germline V gene. V lost 3 bases and J 0 bases, leaving 12 bases between the germline ends. CDR3 protein: CASSPNRASSYNEQFF. Written as DNA, the CDR3 is TGTGCCAGCTCACCCAACAGGGCAAGCTCCTACAATGAGCAGTTCTTC.

This chain joins TRBV5-4 and TRBJ1-1; D is unresolved. Germline V CDR1 and CDR2: SGHNT, YYREEE (reference sequence). The CDR3 is 13 residues long. Trimming left V 0 bases short and J 7 bases short, with 10 bases between. CDR3 bases: TGTGCCAGCAGCTTGGCCCCAGAGCTTGAAGCTTTCTTT. Translation: CASSLAPELEAFF.

The chain employs TRBV5-4 and TRBJ1-6, with TRBD1 matching 7 bases. V lost 4 bases and J lost 9; bases outside the gene matches: 13. CDR1 is SGHNT and CDR2 is YYREEE in the germline V gene (reference sequence). This CDR3 is 16 amino acids long. CDR3 residues: CASSRSTGQPASPLHF. The CDR3 bases are TGTGCCAGCAGCCGCTCCACGGGACAGCCAGCTTCACCCCTCCACTTT. The variable domain in full, with the rest retrieved from reference TRBV5-4 and TRBJ1-6, is ETGVTQSPTHLIKTRGQQVTLRCSSQSGHNTVSWYQQALGQGPQFIFQYYREEENGRGNFPPRFSGLQFPNYSSELNVNALELDDSALYLCASSRSTGQPASPLHFGNGTRLTVT.

The chain carries TRBV2 and TRBJ1-3, with D unclear. Germline V gives CDR1 SNHLY, CDR2 FYNNEI. This CDR3 comprises 16 residues. The V and J ends lost 4 bases and 0 bases respectively, with 13 bases between them. The CDR3 region is CASSAGSVPSGNTIYF. The CDR3 nucleotides read TGTGCCAGCAGTGCCGGCAGCGTGCCCTCTGGAAACACCATATATTTT.

Only one count was recorded for this clone. The V and J genes are TRBV16 and TRBJ1-1, with a tentative D call TRBD1 (6 bases). The CDR3 runs 15 residues. The germline gives CDR1 KGHSY, CDR2 FQNENV. V shed 1 base and J shed 5 bases, with 14 bases lying between them. The CDR3 DNA reads as TGTGCCAGCAGCCAATGGTTACAGGGTGGGACTGAAGCTTTCTTT. Amino acid sequence: CASSQWLQGGTEAFF.

The V gene is TRBV5-1, the J gene TRBJ2-1; TRBD1 matches 12 bases. Losses at the gene ends were 5 bases for V and 8 bases for J; bases not matched to a gene: 8. Germline lookup yields CDR1 SGHRS and CDR2 YFSETQ. The CDR3 is 15 amino acids. The CDR3 loop is CASSPGQGAFYEQFF. The CDR3 DNA reads TGCGCCAGCAGTCCGGGACAGGGGGCTTTCTATGAGCAGTTCTTC. Filled out from reference TRBV5-1 and TRBJ2-1, the complete variable domain reads KAGVTQTPRYLIKTRGQQVTLSCSPISGHRSVSWYQQTPGQGLQFLFEYFSETQRNKGNFPGRFSGRQFSNSRSEMNVSTLELGDSALYLCASSPGQGAFYEQFFGPGTRLTVL.

The chain has TRBV5-1 and TRBJ2-6; no definite D call. In germline, CDR1 is SGHRS, CDR2 YFSETQ. V shed 4 bases and J shed 0 bases, with 11 bases lying between them. The CDR3 consists of 16 residues. In nucleotides, the CDR3 is TGCGCCAGCAGCGTAGACGGATACTCTGGGGCCAACGTCCTGACTTTC. Translated, it gives CASSVDGYSGANVLTF.

The chain has TRBV7-2 and TRBJ2-1, with D perhaps matching TRBD1 (6 bases). Trimming took 1 base from V and 2 from J, leaving 9 bases between them. This CDR3 comprises 15 residues. CDR1 is SGHTA and CDR2 is FQGNSA in the germline V gene. CDR3 nucleotide sequence: TGTGCCAGCAGCTTAGACAGGGACGCCTACAATGAGCAGTTCTTC. Translation: CASSLDRDAYNEQFF.

V usage is TRBV28 and J usage is TRBJ2-3, with 8 bases fitting TRBD1. CDR3 length: 16 amino acids. Looked up from germline, CDR1 is MDHEN and CDR2 is SYDVKM. The ends lost 5 bases at V and 2 bases at J; junction bases unmatched: 9. The DNA for the CDR3 is TGTGCCAGCAGTACTGGGACAGGTTTTGTCACAGATACGCAGTATTTT. Residues: CASSTGTGFVTDTQYF.

The V and J genes are TRBV5-1 and TRBJ2-5; the match to TRBD1 covers 8 bases. The V gene's germline CDR1 is SGHRS and CDR2 YFSETQ. The CDR3 is 14 residues long. After removal of 3 bases from V and 5 bases from J, the junction contained 6 bases not matched to a gene. DNA for the CDR3: TGCGCCAGCAGCTGGACAGGGACGAGGGAGACCCAGTACTTC. This encodes CASSWTGTRETQYF.

The V call is TRBV19, the J call TRBJ2-5, with D unclear. Germline CDR1 LNHDA, CDR2 SQIVND (reference sequence). V was cut by 4 bases and J by 5 bases, with 8 bases left in between. This CDR3 comprises 12 residues. In nucleotides, the CDR3 is TGTGCCAGTAGTAAGTTCGGTGAGACCCAGTACTTC. It encodes CASSKFGETQYF.

V usage is TRBV27 and J usage is TRBJ2-1; D gene uncertain. Per the germline V gene, CDR1 is MNHEY and CDR2 is SMNVEV (reference sequence). The CDR3 has 11 amino acids. V dropped 5 bases and J dropped 10 bases, with 9 bases sitting between them. The CDR3 here is CASSDLREQFF. Written as DNA, the CDR3 is TGTGCCAGCAGTGACCTTAGGGAGCAGTTCTTC.

The chain combines TRBV27 with TRBJ1-5; D is undetermined. V was clipped by 0 bases and J by 4 bases, with 7 bases between them. This CDR3 region has 14 residues. The germline gives CDR1 MNHEY, CDR2 SMNVEV (reference sequence). The CDR3 sequence is CASSLSMWNQPQHF. The CDR3 DNA reads as TGTGCCAGCAGTTTATCGATGTGGAATCAGCCCCAGCATTTT.

The CDR3 DNA follows: TGCAGTGCTAGAGATACAGGGTCCCAGCATTTT. Amino acid sequence: CSARDTGSQHF. The J gene is TRBJ1-5, the V gene TRBV20-1; TRBD1 is a possible D gene (6 bases). V was pared by 0 bases and J by 11 bases, with 8 bases between. The CDR3 length is 11 residues. Germline assignment: CDR1 DFQATT and CDR2 SNEGSKA (reference sequence).

This clone came up a few times. The chain joins TRBV9 to TRBJ1-1; D might be TRBD1 (5 bases). The CDR3 is made up of 15 amino acids. The V gene's germline CDR1 is SGDLS and CDR2 YYNGEE. V was pared by 0 bases and J by 1 base, with 10 bases between. This CDR3 is CASSVGWTSNTEAFF. The CDR3 DNA reads as TGTGCCAGCAGCGTAGGATGGACATCGAACACTGAAGCTTTCTTT.

The V call is TRBV28, the J call TRBJ1-4; 8 bases fit TRBD1. The V segment lost 3 bases and the J segment 6 bases; nucleotides outside the gene matches: 3. Germline V gene sequence: CDR1 MDHEN, CDR2 SYDVKM. The CDR3 length is 14 residues. The CDR3 nucleotides read TGTGCCAGCAGTTTGGGACAGGCACATGAAAAACTGTTTTTT. Residues: CASSLGQAHEKLFF.